A selection of T cell receptor beta chains follows, all from one sample in a study of T cells in Graves' hyperthyroidism and ophthalmopathy. Via MiXCR, TCRdb re-called the multiplex PCR reads, giving one row per CDR3 protein. The sample yields some 500,000 distinct CDR3 sequences, around 14% seen once. Sequenced material: blood. Source of these receptors: a woman in her late teens or twenties with Graves' hyperthyroidism. Both conserved end residues are part of each CDR3. The order of the fields is clone size, V gene, J gene, D gene, CDR3 DNA, CDR3 protein. A D gene is named only where the DNA matches it firmly. Only some rows state a clone size, as once, few, many or a class for expanded clones.

clone_size: many
v_call: TRBV30
j_call: TRBJ2-7
d_call: TRBD2
cdr3_nt: TGTGCCTGGAGTGTGGGCGGGGGAAGTTCCTACGAGCAGTACTTC
cdr3_aa: CAWSVGGGSSYEQYF

clone_size: few
v_call: TRBV12-5
j_call: TRBJ2-7
d_call: -
cdr3_nt: TGTGCTAGTGGTTCCTGGACAGTTTACTACGAGCAGTACTTC
cdr3_aa: CASGSWTVYYEQYF

clone_size: -
v_call: TRBV7-2
j_call: TRBJ1-4
d_call: -
cdr3_nt: TGTGCCAGCAGCTTACGAGGGGCTAATGAAAAACTGTTTTTT
cdr3_aa: CASSLRGANEKLFF

clone_size: -
v_call: TRBV25-1
j_call: TRBJ1-1
d_call: -
cdr3_nt: TGTGCCAGCAGTTGGGCCTACGGGGCTTTCTTT
cdr3_aa: CASSWAYGAFF

clone_size: -
v_call: TRBV10-3
j_call: TRBJ1-1
d_call: -
cdr3_nt: TGTGCCATCAGTCTTCAGGGGAGGAACACTGAAGCTTTCTTT
cdr3_aa: CAISLQGRNTEAFF

clone_size: many
v_call: TRBV3-1
j_call: TRBJ1-5
d_call: -
cdr3_nt: TGTGCCAGCAGCCAAGAAGGGGAGATGGGTCAGCCCCAGCATTTT
cdr3_aa: CASSQEGEMGQPQHF

clone_size: -
v_call: TRBV4-2
j_call: TRBJ1-6
d_call: -
cdr3_nt: TGTGCCAGCAGCCGAGACACCATGAGCTCCTATAATTCACCCCTCCACTTT
cdr3_aa: CASSRDTMSSYNSPLHF

clone_size: few
v_call: TRBV6-2/TRBV6-3
j_call: TRBJ2-1
d_call: TRBD2
cdr3_nt: TGTGCCAGCGGGGGACTACGTTACAATGAGCAGTTCTTC
cdr3_aa: CASGGLRYNEQFF

clone_size: many
v_call: TRBV2
j_call: TRBJ2-5
d_call: TRBD2
cdr3_nt: TGTGCCAGCAGGGGATGGACTAGCGGGGCCTACCAAGAGACCCAGTACTTC
cdr3_aa: CASRGWTSGAYQETQYF

clone_size: many
v_call: TRBV29-1
j_call: TRBJ1-1
d_call: -
cdr3_nt: TGCAGCGTTGAAGTACAGGCCGCTGAAGCTTTCTTT
cdr3_aa: CSVEVQAAEAFF

clone_size: many
v_call: TRBV20-1
j_call: TRBJ1-1
d_call: TRBD1
cdr3_nt: TGCAGTGCCCTTTTCAGGGGGGCAAGGACTGAAGCTTTCTTT
cdr3_aa: CSALFRGARTEAFF

clone_size: few
v_call: TRBV14
j_call: TRBJ2-1
d_call: TRBD1
cdr3_nt: TGTGCCAGCAGCCATGACAGGGAGAGCAATGAGCAGTTCTTC
cdr3_aa: CASSHDRESNEQFF

clone_size: -
v_call: TRBV9
j_call: TRBJ1-2
d_call: -
cdr3_nt: TGTGCCAGCAGCGTGGGAGGATTCTATGGCTACACCTTC
cdr3_aa: CASSVGGFYGYTF

clone_size: many
v_call: TRBV29-1
j_call: TRBJ2-1
d_call: -
cdr3_nt: TGCAGCGTTGATAGGGAGATGGGCCATGAGCAGTTCTTC
cdr3_aa: CSVDREMGHEQFF

clone_size: many
v_call: TRBV19
j_call: TRBJ1-6
d_call: -
cdr3_nt: TGTGCCAGTAGCGTCGAAAGCTCCTATAATTCACCCCTCCACTTT
cdr3_aa: CASSVESSYNSPLHF

clone_size: -
v_call: TRBV5-5
j_call: TRBJ1-3
d_call: -
cdr3_nt: TGTGCCAGCAGCTTGGCGGGGCGAAACACCATATATTTT
cdr3_aa: CASSLAGRNTIYF

clone_size: many
v_call: TRBV11-2
j_call: TRBJ2-3
d_call: -
cdr3_nt: TGTGCCAGCAGCGTCCTCGGGCCCAGAATCGCAGATACGCAGTATTTT
cdr3_aa: CASSVLGPRIADTQYF

clone_size: few
v_call: TRBV19
j_call: TRBJ1-1
d_call: -
cdr3_nt: TGTGCCAGTACTCTCCAGCGGAACACTGAAGCTTTCTTT
cdr3_aa: CASTLQRNTEAFF

clone_size: few
v_call: TRBV19
j_call: TRBJ2-7
d_call: -
cdr3_nt: TGTGCCAGTAGCGGGACCCACGGGCCCTACGAGCAGTACTTC
cdr3_aa: CASSGTHGPYEQYF

clone_size: many
v_call: TRBV3-1
j_call: TRBJ1-1
d_call: -
cdr3_nt: TGTGCCAGCAGCCAAGTCGGGGGGGGCGGGACTGAAGCTTTCTTT
cdr3_aa: CASSQVGGGGTEAFF

clone_size: -
v_call: TRBV19
j_call: TRBJ2-3
d_call: TRBD2
cdr3_nt: TGTGCCAGTAGTACCCGACTAGCAGTAAGGTTAACTAGCACAGATACGCAGTATTTT
cdr3_aa: CASSTRLAVRLTSTDTQYF

clone_size: many
v_call: TRBV30
j_call: TRBJ1-2
d_call: -
cdr3_nt: TGTGCCTGGAGTGTACGGAGGGACCATGGCTACACCTTC
cdr3_aa: CAWSVRRDHGYTF

clone_size: few
v_call: TRBV3-1
j_call: TRBJ2-1
d_call: -
cdr3_nt: TGTGCCAGCAAGGAACGGGGCGAGCAGTTCTTC
cdr3_aa: CASKERGEQFF

clone_size: many
v_call: TRBV19
j_call: TRBJ1-4
d_call: TRBD1
cdr3_nt: TGTGCCAGTAGCATAAATTCACAGGGGTGGACTAATGAAAAACTGTTTTTT
cdr3_aa: CASSINSQGWTNEKLFF

clone_size: -
v_call: TRBV9
j_call: TRBJ2-3
d_call: -
cdr3_nt: TGTGCCAGCAGCGTTGCGGGGTACACAGATACGCAGTATTTT
cdr3_aa: CASSVAGYTDTQYF

clone_size: many
v_call: TRBV7-3
j_call: TRBJ2-5
d_call: -
cdr3_nt: TGTGCCAGCAGCACATATAGGGGGTTCGAGAAGACCCAGTACTTC
cdr3_aa: CASSTYRGFEKTQYF

clone_size: many
v_call: TRBV9
j_call: TRBJ2-1
d_call: TRBD2
cdr3_nt: TGTGCCAGCAGCGTTGGCGGGAGGGCCAATGAGCAGTTCTTC
cdr3_aa: CASSVGGRANEQFF